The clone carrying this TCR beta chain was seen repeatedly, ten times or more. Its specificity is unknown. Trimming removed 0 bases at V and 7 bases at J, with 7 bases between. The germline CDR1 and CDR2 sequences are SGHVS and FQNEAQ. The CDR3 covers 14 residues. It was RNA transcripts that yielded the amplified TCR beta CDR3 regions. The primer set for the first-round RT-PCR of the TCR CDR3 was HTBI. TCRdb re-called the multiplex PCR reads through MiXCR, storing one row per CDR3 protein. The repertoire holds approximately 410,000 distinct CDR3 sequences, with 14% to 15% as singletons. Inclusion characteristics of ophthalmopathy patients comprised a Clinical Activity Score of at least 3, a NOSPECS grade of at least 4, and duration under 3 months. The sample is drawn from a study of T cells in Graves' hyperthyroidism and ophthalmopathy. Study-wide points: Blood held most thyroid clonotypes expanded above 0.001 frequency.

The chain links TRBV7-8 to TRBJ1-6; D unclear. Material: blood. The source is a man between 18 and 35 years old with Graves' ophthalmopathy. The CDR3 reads CASSLARENSPLHF. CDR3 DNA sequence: TGTGCCAGCAGCTTAGCGCGCGAAAATTCACCCCTCCACTTT.